The source of this T cell receptor (beta chain) is a study of T cell responses to AZD1222 COVID-19 vaccine. This table comes from immunoSEQ multiplex PCR, and its TCRdb copy is limited to in-frame clones, with some not included. Among 140,000 or so clones listed, approximately 93% were seen once. Germline V lookup: CDR1 MDHEN, CDR2 SYDVKM. CDR3 length: 15 amino acids. Germline trimming cut 6 bases from V and 6 bases from J; bases unmatched to any gene: 7. V and J are TRBV28 and TRBJ2-5, with 13 bases identical to TRBD2. The starting material was peripheral blood, obtained after recovery from COVID-19. This TCR was recovered from an adult who had recovered from COVID-19. The CDR3 bases are TGTGCCAGCAGAAGAGGACTAGCGGGAGCCAAGACCCAGTACTTC. This codes for CASRRGLAGAKTQYF. The variable domain in full, with the rest retrieved from reference TRBV28 and TRBJ2-5, is DVKVTQSSRYLVKRTGEKVFLECVQDMDHENMFWYRQDPGLGLRLIYFSYDVKMKEKGDIPEGYSVSREKKERFSLILESASTNQTSMYLCASRRGLAGAKTQYFGPGTRLLVL.